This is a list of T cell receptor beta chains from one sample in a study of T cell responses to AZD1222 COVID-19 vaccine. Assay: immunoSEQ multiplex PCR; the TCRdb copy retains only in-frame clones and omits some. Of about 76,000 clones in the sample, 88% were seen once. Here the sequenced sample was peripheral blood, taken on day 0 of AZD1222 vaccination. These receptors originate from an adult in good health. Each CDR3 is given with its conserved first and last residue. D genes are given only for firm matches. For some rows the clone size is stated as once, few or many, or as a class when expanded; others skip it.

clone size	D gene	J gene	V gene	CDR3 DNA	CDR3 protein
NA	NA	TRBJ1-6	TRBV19	TGTGCCAGTATGCAGAGCTCCTATAATTCACCCCTCCACTTT	CASMQSSYNSPLHF
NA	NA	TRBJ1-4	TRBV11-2	TGTGCCAGCAGCTTAGTGGCGACAGCAACTAATGAAAAACTGTTTTTT	CASSLVATATNEKLFF
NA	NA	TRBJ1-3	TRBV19	TGTGCCAGTAGTTCGGGCGGCAGGCTAGTGAGAAACACCATATATTTT	CASSSGGRLVRNTIYF
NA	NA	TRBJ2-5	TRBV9	TGTGCCAGCAGCCCGAGAGGGGGGGCAGGGCTGGAGACCCAGTACTTC	CASSPRGGAGLETQYF
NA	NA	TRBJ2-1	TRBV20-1	TGCAGTGTGCTAGTCTACAATGAGCAGTTCTTC	CSVLVYNEQFF
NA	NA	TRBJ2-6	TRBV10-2	TGCGCCAGCAGTGAGTCGGGTGGGGCCAACGTCCTGACTTTC	CASSESGGANVLTF
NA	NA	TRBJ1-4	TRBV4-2	TGTGCCAGCAGCCCCCGTGAAAGTGAAAAACTGTTTTTT	CASSPRESEKLFF
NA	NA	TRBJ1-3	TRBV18	TGTGCCAGCTCACCGCCGGCCGGAAACACCATATATTTT	CASSPPAGNTIYF
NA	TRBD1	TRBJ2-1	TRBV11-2	TGTGCCAGCAGCTTAGATCGGACAGGCAATCAGTTCTTC	CASSLDRTGNQFF
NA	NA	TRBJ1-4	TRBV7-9	TGTGCCAGCAGCTTAGGGGGGGAAAAACTGTTTTTT	CASSLGGEKLFF
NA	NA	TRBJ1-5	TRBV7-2	TGTGCCAGCAGCTTAGCCACCCGACGGAGTGATAGCAATCAGCCCCAGCATTTT	CASSLATRRSDSNQPQHF
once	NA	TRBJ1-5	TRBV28	TGTGCCAGCAGTTTAAGCCGGAACAATCAGCCCCAGCATTTT	CASSLSRNNQPQHF
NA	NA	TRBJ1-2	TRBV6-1	TGTGCCAGCAGTGAAAAGTCCTTACATTATGGCTACACCTTC	CASSEKSLHYGYTF
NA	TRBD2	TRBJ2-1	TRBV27	TGTGCCAGCGCCCCCACCGCTAGCGGAGCGGGGGAGCAGTTCTTC	CASAPTASGAGEQFF
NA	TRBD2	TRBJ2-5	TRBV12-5	TGTGCTAGTGGTCGACGGACTAGCGGGGGGGAAGAGACCCAGTACTTC	CASGRRTSGGEETQYF
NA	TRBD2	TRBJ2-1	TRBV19	TGTGCCAGTAGTACTCAGGGACTAGCGGAGAGTCACAATGAGCAGTTCTTC	CASSTQGLAESHNEQFF
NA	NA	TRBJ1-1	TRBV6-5	TGTGCCACTCACCGGGACCTCTTTGGGAACACTGAAGCTTTCTTT	CATHRDLFGNTEAFF
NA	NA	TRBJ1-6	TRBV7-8	TGTGCCAGCAGCTTAGGGGGATCTAATTCACCCCTCCACTTT	CASSLGGSNSPLHF
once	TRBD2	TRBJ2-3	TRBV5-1	TGCGCCAGCAGCGGTACTAGCGGGGGGACAGATACGCAGTATTTT	CASSGTSGGTDTQYF
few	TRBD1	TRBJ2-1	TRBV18	TGTGCCAGCTCACCAGGGATCGGGACAGGGGAAAACAATGAGCAGTTCTTC	CASSPGIGTGENNEQFF
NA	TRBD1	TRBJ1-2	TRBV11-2	TGTGCCAGCAGCCCACAGGGGAACTATGGCTACACCTTC	CASSPQGNYGYTF
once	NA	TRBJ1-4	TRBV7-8	TGTGCCAGCAGCTTATTATCGACAGAAAATGAAAAACTGTTTTTT	CASSLLSTENEKLFF
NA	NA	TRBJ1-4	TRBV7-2	TGTGCCAGCAGCTTAGCCCAAACGGGAAATGAAAAACTGTTTTTT	CASSLAQTGNEKLFF
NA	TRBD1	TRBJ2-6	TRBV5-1	TGCGCCAGCAGCTTGGCCGCAGGGGGCCTCTCTGGGGCCAACGTCCTGACTTTC	CASSLAAGGLSGANVLTF
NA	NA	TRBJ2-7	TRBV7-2	TGTGCCAGCAGCTTCGGACCGGCCATAACTGGCGAGCAGTACTTC	CASSFGPAITGEQYF
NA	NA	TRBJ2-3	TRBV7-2	TGTGCCAGCAGCTCTTCTAGCCGCACAGATACGCAGTATTTT	CASSSSSRTDTQYF
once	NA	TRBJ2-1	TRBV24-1	TGTGCCACCAGTGATCCCACCGGGACCGGGAATGAGCAGTTCTTC	CATSDPTGTGNEQFF
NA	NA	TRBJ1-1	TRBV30	TGTGCCTGGATCCCCGGGAGGAGGAACACTGAAGCTTTCTTT	CAWIPGRRNTEAFF
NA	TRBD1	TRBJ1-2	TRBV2	TGTGCCAGCAGTCCTTCACTATCGGGGACAGCCGATTTTAACTATGGCTACACCTTC	CASSPSLSGTADFNYGYTF
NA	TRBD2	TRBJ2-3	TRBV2	TGTGCCAGCCTAAGAAACCCTAGCGGGGGGACAGATACGCAGTATTTT	CASLRNPSGGTDTQYF
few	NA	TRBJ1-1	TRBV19	TGTGCCAGTAGTCGGGGCCGGGGGTGGTCCGGAGCTTTCTTT	CASSRGRGWSGAFF
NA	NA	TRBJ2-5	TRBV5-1	TGCGCCAGCAGCTTGGGTTTTGTGGAGACCCAGTACTTC	CASSLGFVETQYF
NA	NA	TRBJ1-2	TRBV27	TGTGCCAGCAGTTTATCGGGGTCCTACGGAGGCTACACCTTC	CASSLSGSYGGYTF
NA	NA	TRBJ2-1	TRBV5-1	TGCGCCAGCAGCTCACGTGGAGGAGCCAATGAGCAGTTCTTC	CASSSRGGANEQFF
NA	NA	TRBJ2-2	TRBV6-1	TGTGCCAGCAGTGCACGGCCGGTGACAACGAACACCGGGGAGCTGTTTTTT	CASSARPVTTNTGELFF
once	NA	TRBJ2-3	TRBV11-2	TGTGCCAGCAGCCGATCTCCCACAGATACGCAGTATTTT	CASSRSPTDTQYF
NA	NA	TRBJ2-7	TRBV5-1	TGCGCCAGCAGCCAGGGTGGCTCCCTCTACGAGCAGTACTTC	CASSQGGSLYEQYF
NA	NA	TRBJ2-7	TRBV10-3	TGTGCCATCAGTGAGTCAGGGAGCTCCTACGAGCAGTACTTC	CAISESGSSYEQYF
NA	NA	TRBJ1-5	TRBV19	TGTGCCAGTAGTATACGCGGATATTATAGCAATCAGCCCCAGCATTTT	CASSIRGYYSNQPQHF
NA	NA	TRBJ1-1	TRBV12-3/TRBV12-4	TGTGCCAGCAGTTTAGAGATCGCGCTAGCTTTCTTT	CASSLEIALAFF
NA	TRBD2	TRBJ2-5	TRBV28	TGTGCCAGCAGTAGACTAGCTGGAATGGTGGAGACCCAGTACTTC	CASSRLAGMVETQYF
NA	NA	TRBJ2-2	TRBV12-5	TGTGCTAGTGCCCCGCGGGCGGGTAGAACCGGGGAGCTGTTTTTT	CASAPRAGRTGELFF
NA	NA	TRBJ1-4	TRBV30	TGTGCCTCCTCAGGGGATAATGAAAAACTGTTTTTT	CASSGDNEKLFF
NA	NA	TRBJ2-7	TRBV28	TGTGCCAGCAGTTTCCAGACCCCCTACGAGCAGTACTTC	CASSFQTPYEQYF
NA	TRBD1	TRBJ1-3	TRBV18	TGTGCCAGCTCACCAGGGACAGTCACTGGAAACACCATATATTTT	CASSPGTVTGNTIYF
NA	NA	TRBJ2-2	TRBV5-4	TGTGCCAGCAGCCTCCCCTTGGGGTCGGGCACCGGGGAGCTGTTTTTT	CASSLPLGSGTGELFF
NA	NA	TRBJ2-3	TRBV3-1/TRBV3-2	TGTGCCAGCAGCCAAGCCTCCCGGGGAACTTACCTTAGCACAGATACGCAGTATTTT	CASSQASRGTYLSTDTQYF
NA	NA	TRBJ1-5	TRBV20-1	TGCAGTGCTAGTCGGGACACAAATAGCAATCAGCCCCAGCATTTT	CSASRDTNSNQPQHF
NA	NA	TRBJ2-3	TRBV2	TGTGCCAGCAGTGAATTGGGCGCGGTTAGCACAGATACGCAGTATTTT	CASSELGAVSTDTQYF
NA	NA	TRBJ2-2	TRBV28	TGTGCCAGCAGTTTACTCTCGGCTGGCAACACCGGGGAGCTGTTTTTT	CASSLLSAGNTGELFF
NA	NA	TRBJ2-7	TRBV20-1	TGCAGTGCTAGTGGAGTGGGGGCGGGCTACGAGCAGTACTTC	CSASGVGAGYEQYF
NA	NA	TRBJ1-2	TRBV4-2	TGTGCCAGCAGCCAAGGGACGGACTATGGCTACACCTTC	CASSQGTDYGYTF
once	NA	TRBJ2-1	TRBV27	TGTGCCAGCAGTTTATCGGCGAACGGTTACAATGAGCAGTTCTTC	CASSLSANGYNEQFF
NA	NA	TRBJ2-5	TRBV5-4	TGTGCCAGCAGCTCCGTTGGATCCGAGACCCAGTACTTC	CASSSVGSETQYF
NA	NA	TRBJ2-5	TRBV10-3	TGTGCCATCAGTGAGGTGGCGGGGACAGAGACCCAGTACTTC	CAISEVAGTETQYF
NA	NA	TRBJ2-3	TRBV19	TGTGCCAGTAGTATAAGCACAGATACGCAGTATTTT	CASSISTDTQYF
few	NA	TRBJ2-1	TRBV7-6	TGTGCCAGCAGCTTAGGGGGTACGGATGAGCAGTTCTTC	CASSLGGTDEQFF
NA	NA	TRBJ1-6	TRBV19	TGTGCCAGCAGTTCGGGGGCGGCGGCCTATAATTCACCCCTCCACTTT	CASSSGAAAYNSPLHF
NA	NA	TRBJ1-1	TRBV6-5	TGTGCCATCCAAAACCCAGGGAGGGCAGCTTTCTTT	CAIQNPGRAAFF